This TCR beta chain was identified during a study of neurological immune-mediated disorders. The ends were cut back, 6 bases at V and 5 bases at J, with 18 bases in the middle. From germline, CDR1 is SGHTA and CDR2 FQGNSA. This CDR3 has 15 residues. This clonotype was found many times. The output of every sequencing run exceeded 190 million TCR-beta sequences, derived from 15-18 subjects. TCRdb re-analysed the 5' RACE reads in MiXCR, keeping a single row per CDR3 protein. The sample records more than 70,000 distinct CDR3 sequences, 15% to 20% being singletons. Sequencing used PBMCs. The chain joins TRBV7-2 to TRBJ2-3, with D possibly TRBD2 on 7 matching bases. This TCR came from a woman between 40 and 50 years old in good health. The CDR3 coding sequence is TGTGCCAGCAGGGGGGGGCCAGGGGTGAGAGATACGCAGTATTTT. Translated, it gives CASRGGPGVRDTQYF.